In this sample, the clone carrying this T cell receptor beta chain turned up a few times. The antigen remains undetermined. Generation of TCR cDNA used 5'RACE template switching (which added a universal primer site and UMIs). MiXCR, applied by TCRdb to the 5' RACE reads, yields one record per CDR3 protein. The sample lists roughly 110,000 distinct CDR3 sequences; 7.5% to 9.5% were seen once. This specimen belongs to a study of T cells after yellow fever vaccination. Overall study results and limits: On re-exposure, the response was weaker but peaked faster, at day 5 versus 15. Abundant clonotypes (contaminants from the bulk population) could be present in FACS-sorted repertoires.

V lost 1 base and J 3 bases, leaving 6 bases between the germline ends. CDR1 and CDR2 from the germline V gene are LGHNA and YSLEER. There are 13 residues in the CDR3. The gene calls are TRBV4-3 and TRBJ2-5; no definite D call. This specimen was CD8+ T cells sorted from PBMCs, taken 45 days after the yellow fever booster vaccination. This clonotype was sampled from a man aged 30 to 39 who received the YFV17D yellow fever vaccine. This CDR3 reads CASSQAPEETQYF. The CDR3 region has the DNA TGCGCCAGCAGCCAAGCCCCCGAAGAGACCCAGTACTTC.